The 21 T cell receptor beta chains reported below all come from one sample, sequenced in a study of T-cell memory formation after mild COVID-19. MiXCR, run by TCRdb on the 5' RACE reads, gives a single entry per CDR3 protein. The profile shows roughly 310,000 distinct CDR3 sequences, 15% to 20% of them singletons. Sequenced sample: PBMCs or a T cell subset sorted from them (not recorded which). The receptor source for this set is a young man who had mild COVID-19 (a few samples of this study predate the infection). Cell type and time point are not known.

The chain is built from TRBV7-2 and TRBJ2-1; 9 nucleotides agree with TRBD1. The germline V gene encodes CDR1 SGHTA and CDR2 FQGNSA. Trimming cost V 0 bases and J 7 bases; bases outside gene matches: 10. The CDR3 length is 17 residues. CDR3 sequence (DNA): TGTGCCAGCAGCTTAGCCTTCCGGGACAGGGCACGTAATGAGCAGTTCTTC. Translation gives CASSLAFRDRARNEQFF.

The chain is built from TRBV7-9 and TRBJ2-5; TRBD1 is a possible D gene (6 bases). This CDR3 comprises 14 residues. Germline V CDR1 and CDR2: SEHNR, FQNEAQ (reference sequence). V lost 4 bases and J lost 5, with 14 bases in between. CDR3 protein: CASSSGTSRETQYF. In DNA, the CDR3 is TGTGCCAGCAGCTCCGGGACATCGAGGGAGACCCAGTACTTC.

This clonotype has more than one count but fewer than ten. The CDR3 sequence is CASSSTGTSGAGEQYF. The DNA for the CDR3 is TGCGCCAGCAGCTCCACCGGGACTAGCGGGGCCGGGGAGCAGTACTTC. The gene calls are TRBV4-1 and TRBJ2-7; TRBD2 agrees at 13 bases. Unmatched junction bases numbered 11, after V lost 5 bases and J lost 7 bases. The V gene's germline CDR1 is MGHRA and CDR2 YSYEKL. This CDR3 is 16 amino acids long.

The CDR3 DNA reads as TGTGCCAGCAGCTTGAGCCAGAACCCCTACGAGCAGTACTTC. Translation gives CASSLSQNPYEQYF. The chain is built from TRBV5-4 and TRBJ2-7, with D uncertain. The CDR3 loop spans 14 amino acids. Germline CDR1 reads SGHNT; CDR2 reads YYREEE (reference sequence). V was trimmed by 1 base and J by 2 bases, leaving 10 bases between them.

The chain employs TRBV4-3 and TRBJ1-5, with D possibly being TRBD1 (5 bases). Trimming removed 0 bases from V and 6 bases from J, with 12 bases in between. The germline V gene encodes CDR1 LGHNA and CDR2 YSLEER. The CDR3 runs 15 residues. CDR3 DNA sequence: TGCGCCAGCAGCCAAGATCAAACGGGGACTCAGCCCCAGCATTTT. This gives the protein CASSQDQTGTQPQHF.

Only a few counts were recorded for this clonotype. The chain carries TRBV6-2 or TRBV6-3 and TRBJ2-1, with 13 nucleotides matching TRBD2. Germline CDR1 and CDR2: MNHEY and SVGEGT. V shed 4 bases and J 9 bases; nucleotides not matched to a gene: 6. CDR3 length: 15 residues. CDR3 nucleotides: TGTGCCAGCAGTTCCGCCGGGACTAGCGGGGTTGAGCAGTTCTTC. This codes for CASSSAGTSGVEQFF.

This clonotype appeared many times. The rearrangement joins TRBV12-3 or TRBV12-4 to TRBJ2-2; unclear D gene. The CDR3 has 14 residues. Trimming took 6 bases from V and 1 from J, leaving 9 bases between them. The CDR3 DNA sequence: TGTGCCAGCAGCCCCTCAGTGAACACCGGGGAGCTGTTTTTT. It codes for CASSPSVNTGELFF.

There are a few counts of this clonotype. The CDR3 spells CASSYQPLAKGRALNQPQHF. As DNA, the CDR3 is TGTGCCAGCAGTTACCAACCACTCGCCAAAGGCAGAGCCCTCAATCAGCCCCAGCATTTT. The genes are TRBV6-2 or TRBV6-3 and TRBJ1-5; D remains unclear. There are 20 residues in the CDR3. The ends were cut back, 2 bases at V and 3 bases at J, with 26 bases in the middle. Germline CDR1 and CDR2: MNHEY and SVGEGT.

V usage is TRBV7-9 and J usage is TRBJ1-5, with D possibly matching TRBD1 (5 bases). From germline, CDR1 is SEHNR and CDR2 FQNEAQ (reference sequence). The CDR3 is 12 residues long. Trimming removed 5 bases from V and 9 bases from J, with 11 bases in between. The CDR3 nucleotides read TGTGCCAGCAGCGAGATAGGGACGCCCCAGCATTTT. It encodes CASSEIGTPQHF.

This clonotype has only a few counts. The chain is built from TRBV7-2 and TRBJ2-5; D gene ambiguous. The CDR3 is made up of 11 amino acids. Germline V gene lookup returns CDR1 SGHTA and CDR2 FQGNSA. V lost 6 bases and J lost 2, with 4 bases in between. CDR3 sequence reads: CASREQETQYF. For the CDR3, the DNA is TGTGCCAGCAGAGAGCAAGAGACCCAGTACTTC.

The J gene is TRBJ1-2, the V gene TRBV27; TRBD1 aligns across 9 bases. CDR1 MNHEY and CDR2 SMNVEV come from the germline V gene (reference sequence). This CDR3 contains 12 residues. The V and J ends lost 6 bases and 8 bases, in that order; junction bases with no gene match: 4. The CDR3 region is CASSGTGRGYTF. The CDR3 DNA reads TGTGCCAGCAGCGGGACAGGGAGAGGCTACACCTTC.

The rearrangement links TRBV30 to TRBJ1-5; no clear D. V lost 2 bases and J 6 bases, leaving 11 bases between the germline ends. CDR3 size: 13 residues. Germline CDR1 is GTSNPN and CDR2 is SVGIG (reference sequence). CDR3 sequence reads: CAWSSGAPQPQHF. The CDR3 DNA reads as TGTGCCTGGAGTTCTGGTGCGCCTCAGCCCCAGCATTTT.

Only a few counts were recorded for this clonotype. V is TRBV7-8 and J is TRBJ2-3; TRBD2 matches 12 bases. The CDR3 spans 15 residues. V shed 3 bases and J 6 bases; nucleotides not matched to a gene: 4. Germline CDR1 and CDR2: SGHVS and FQNEAQ. In DNA, the CDR3 is TGTGCCAGCAGCTTTACTAGCGGGGGGCTGGATACGCAGTATTTT. Amino acids: CASSFTSGGLDTQYF.

This clonotype showed up just a few times. This chain uses TRBV11-1 with TRBJ2-7; 8 bases are a match to TRBD1. With V trimmed by 5 bases and J by 1 base, 4 bases remained unmatched. The germline gives CDR1 SGHAT, CDR2 FQDESV (reference sequence). This CDR3 contains 14 residues. As DNA, the CDR3 is TGTGCCAGCAGCCCGCGGGACAGGTCCTACGAGCAGTACGTC. This encodes CASSPRDRSYEQYV.

The chain carries TRBV3-1 and TRBJ2-7; D ambiguous. The V end was cut by 0 bases, the J end by 1 base, with 4 bases between. The CDR3 contains 13 residues. Germline V gives CDR1 LGHDT, CDR2 YNNKEL (reference sequence). CDR3 region: CASSQDGSYEQYV. For the CDR3, the DNA is TGTGCCAGCAGCCAAGATGGTTCCTACGAGCAGTACGTC.

In its sample, this clonotype was seen many times. V and J are TRBV5-4 and TRBJ1-2, with 8 nucleotides matching TRBD1. The V gene's germline CDR1 is SGHNT and CDR2 YYREEE (reference sequence). The CDR3 sequence is 14 residues long. V lost 0 bases and J lost 4; bases outside the gene matches: 2. CDR3 amino acids: CASSLGQGSYGYTF. The CDR3 nucleotides read TGTGCCAGCAGCTTGGGACAGGGGAGCTATGGCTACACCTTC.

This clonotype was recorded at least ten times. The V gene is TRBV27, the J gene TRBJ1-5; D gene unclear. From germline, CDR1 is MNHEY and CDR2 SMNVEV (reference sequence). V dropped 3 bases and J dropped 5 bases, with 5 bases sitting between them. The CDR3 consists of 12 residues. Here the CDR3 reads CASSFIDQPQHF. For the CDR3, the DNA is TGTGCCAGCAGTTTTATAGATCAGCCCCAGCATTTT.

The table lists this clonotype with a few counts. The chain recombines TRBV20-1 with TRBJ2-1; the D gene is possibly TRBD2 (7 bases). Germline assignment: CDR1 DFQATT and CDR2 SNEGSKA (reference sequence). The V end was cut by 3 bases, the J end by 8 bases, with 17 bases between. The CDR3 is 14 amino acids. CDR3 sequence: CSASRGGRPYEQFF. As DNA, the CDR3 is TGCAGTGCTAGTAGGGGGGGACGGCCCTATGAGCAGTTCTTC.

This clonotype showed up just a few times. V is TRBV10-3 and J is TRBJ1-1, with 9 bases identical to TRBD1. The V segment lost 10 bases and the J segment 0 bases; nucleotides outside the gene matches: 6. Germline CDR1 is ENHRY and CDR2 is SYGVKD. This CDR3 has 14 amino acids. CDR3: CATGQGAMNTEAFF. For the CDR3, the DNA is TGTGCCACGGGACAGGGTGCTATGAACACTGAAGCTTTCTTT.

The chain combines TRBV12-3 or TRBV12-4 with TRBJ1-2; D not certain. This CDR3 is built from 15 residues. Trimming took 8 bases from V and 2 from J, leaving 18 bases between them. CDR3 sequence: CASSAPWPINYGYTF. CDR3 nucleotides: TGTGCCAGCTCCGCCCCTTGGCCGATCAACTATGGCTACACCTTC.

There are a few counts of this clonotype. CDR3 nucleotides: TGTGCCACCAGCAGAGAGGTGGGAACTAGCGAGGCAGATACGCAGTATTTT. Translation gives CATSREVGTSEADTQYF. V is TRBV15 and J is TRBJ2-3; 7 bases are a match to TRBD2. Germline assignment: CDR1 LNHNV and CDR2 YYDKDF (reference sequence). V dropped 0 bases and J dropped 4; count of bases not matched to a gene: 10. CDR3 length: 17 amino acids.